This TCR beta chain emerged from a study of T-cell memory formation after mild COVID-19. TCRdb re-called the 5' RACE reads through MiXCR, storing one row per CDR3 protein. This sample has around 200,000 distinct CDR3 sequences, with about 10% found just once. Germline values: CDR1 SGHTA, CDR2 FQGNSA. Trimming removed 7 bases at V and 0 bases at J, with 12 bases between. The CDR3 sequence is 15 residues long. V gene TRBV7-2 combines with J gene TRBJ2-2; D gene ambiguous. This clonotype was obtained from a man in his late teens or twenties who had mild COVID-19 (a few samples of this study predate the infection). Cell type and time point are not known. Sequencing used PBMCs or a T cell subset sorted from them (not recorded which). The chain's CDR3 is CASTPPNSNTGELFF. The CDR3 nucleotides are TGTGCCAGCACCCCCCCCAATTCGAACACCGGGGAGCTGTTTTTT.